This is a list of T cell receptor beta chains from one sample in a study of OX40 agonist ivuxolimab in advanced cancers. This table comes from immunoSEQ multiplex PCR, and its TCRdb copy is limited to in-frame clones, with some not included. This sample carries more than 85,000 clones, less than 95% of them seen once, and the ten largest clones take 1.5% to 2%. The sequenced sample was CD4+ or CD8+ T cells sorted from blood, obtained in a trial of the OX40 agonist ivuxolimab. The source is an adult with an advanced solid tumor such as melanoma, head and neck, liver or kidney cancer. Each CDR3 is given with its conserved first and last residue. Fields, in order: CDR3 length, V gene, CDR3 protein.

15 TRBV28 CASSLGGRSDARAFF
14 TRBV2 CASSDGTPGYEQYF
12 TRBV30 CAWRADSGEQYF
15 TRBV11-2 CASSRTSGAWETQYF
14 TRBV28 CASSLAGAGYEQYF
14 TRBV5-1 CASSLGGPTDTQYF
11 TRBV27 CASGITDTQYF
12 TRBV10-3 CTISELQETQYF
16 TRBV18 CASSPLSGGNTGELFF
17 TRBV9 CASSAGGTSGAGNEQFF
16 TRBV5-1 CASSLTSGSYTGELFF
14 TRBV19 CASSLGLRSYEQYF
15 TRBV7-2 CASSLSGQVNTEAFF
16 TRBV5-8 CASSFWTGGDNSPLHF
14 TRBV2 CASSASGRPYEQYF
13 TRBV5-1 CASSLGVTAEAFF
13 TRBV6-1 CASRHGQVEKLFF
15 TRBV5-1 CASSSGLAGGNEQFF
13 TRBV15 CATSREGNTEAFF
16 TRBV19 CATRSPGTSRNNEQFF
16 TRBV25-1 CASSEYSNNNRYGYTF
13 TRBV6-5 CASSPSPGSGYTF
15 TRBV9 CASSAGTLPYNEQFF
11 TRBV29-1 CSVALPTEAFF
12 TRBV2 CASRDGNYGYTF